This T cell receptor (beta chain) was captured by sequencing in a study of graft-versus-host responses after intestinal transplantation (dated by TCRdb to the early 2020s). With respect to the entire study: Recipients received multivisceral, liver-intestinal, or isolated intestinal transplants. All recipients received anti-thymocyte globulin induction followed by maintenance tacrolimus and steroids for roughly 3 years. Graft-versus-host and host-versus-graft alloreactive T cell clones were tracked in the graft, circulation and bone marrow after intestinal transplantation using bulk TCR-beta CDR3 sequencing. Alloreactive clones were identified by sequencing pre-transplant mixed lymphocyte reaction products and comparing these products with unstimulated pre-transplant donor and recipient T cells. Of the 20 to 25 intestinal transplant recipients enrolled in the cohort, one of whom was a retransplant, 3 patients without pretransplant specimens were excluded. Donor T cell macrochimerism was defined as a peak of at least 4% donor T cells among recipient peripheral blood mononuclear cells. Rather than going through the commercial service, samples from three later patients were sequenced in-house on an Illumina MiSeq and processed with MiXCR. General findings and caveats noted by the study authors: In the allografts of patients with donor T cell macrochimerism, GvH to HvG T cell clonal ratios were high. Conclusions were limited by the relatively low number and heterogeneity of intestinal transplant patients. Early after transplant, peak levels of circulating GvH clones were found to be associated with declines in HvG clones. GvH clones were detected in recipient bone marrow, and some appeared earlier in ileal mucosa or blood, consistent with an intestinal mucosal origin.

Relative to germline, V is missing 3 bases and J is missing 4 bases, with 7 bases of the junction outside any gene match. The CDR3, cysteine through phenylalanine, is 17 amino acids long. The DNA shown is the 51-base CDR3, in frame from base 1. The germline V gene supplies CDR1 KGHSH and CDR2 LQKENI. Library method: the immunoSEQ multiplex PCR assay. For most patients, genomic DNA was isolated using the Qiagen DNeasy Blood and Tissue Kit and was shipped frozen to Adaptive Biotechnologies for TCR sequencing. High-throughput TCR-beta CDR3 sequencing of genomic DNA from most patients was performed by Adaptive Biotechnologies. The paper's processing steps were these. Adaptive's ImmunoSEQ software was the source of the TCR sequencing data for approximately 18 patients, while a few other patients were processed with MiXCR and VDJtools. To correct CD4 versus CD8 sorting errors, sequences present in both subsets at a frequency ratio below 5:1 were removed. CDR3 nucleotide sequences shared between donor and recipient were removed because the origin of such sequences could not be assigned. To count as alloreactive, a clone needed at least 2-fold expansion over unstimulated cells and a minimum CFSE-low frequency of 0.002% (template counts) or 0.001% (read counts). Clones detected in sequenced pre-transplant spleen, lymph node, or MLR CFSE-low populations of the donor or recipient were defined as mappable. Cumulative frequency of alloreactive clones was calculated as a percentage of all sequences weighted by copy number. This immuneACCESS table, as held by TCRdb, lists in-frame sequences with V and J called but not all clones. Of the missing ones, under half trace to an unresolved V gene in checked studies; the others have no known cause. That table furnishes V, J and clone size, whereas the DNA furnished D and trimming. In all, the sample holds some 110,000 clones, and around 94% of those were seen once. The ten largest clones take up under 0.3% of the sample.

A word on this clone: This clone's antigen is unknown. Base qualities are not recorded, but no much larger clone differs from it by a single base.

The sample's time point, from its label and the paper: cells obtained before transplantation from donor or recipient. CD3+CD4+ and CD3+CD8+ populations were FACS-sorted from unstimulated pre-transplant donor and recipient cells taken from spleen or lymph nodes. The rearrangement combines TRBV18 with TRBJ2-2; a stretch of 11 junction bases matches TRBD2. The material sequenced was unstimulated CD4+ T cells sorted from spleen or lymph node cells, taken before transplant. The origin of this receptor is a human donor who was the organ donor for an intestinal transplant. The DNA sequence follows: TGTGCCAGCTCACCCGGGACTAGCGGATGGGGCACCGGGGAGCTGTTTTTT. Translated, this gives CASSPGTSGWGTGELFF. Beyond the CDR3, the reference TRBV18 and TRBJ2-2 genes provide the residues; the full variable domain reads: NAGVMQNPRHLVRRRGQEARLRCSPMKGHSHVYWYRQLPEEGLKFMVYLQKENIIDESGMPKERFSAEFPKEGPSILRIQQVVRGDSAAYFCASSPGTSGWGTGELFFGEGSRLTVL.